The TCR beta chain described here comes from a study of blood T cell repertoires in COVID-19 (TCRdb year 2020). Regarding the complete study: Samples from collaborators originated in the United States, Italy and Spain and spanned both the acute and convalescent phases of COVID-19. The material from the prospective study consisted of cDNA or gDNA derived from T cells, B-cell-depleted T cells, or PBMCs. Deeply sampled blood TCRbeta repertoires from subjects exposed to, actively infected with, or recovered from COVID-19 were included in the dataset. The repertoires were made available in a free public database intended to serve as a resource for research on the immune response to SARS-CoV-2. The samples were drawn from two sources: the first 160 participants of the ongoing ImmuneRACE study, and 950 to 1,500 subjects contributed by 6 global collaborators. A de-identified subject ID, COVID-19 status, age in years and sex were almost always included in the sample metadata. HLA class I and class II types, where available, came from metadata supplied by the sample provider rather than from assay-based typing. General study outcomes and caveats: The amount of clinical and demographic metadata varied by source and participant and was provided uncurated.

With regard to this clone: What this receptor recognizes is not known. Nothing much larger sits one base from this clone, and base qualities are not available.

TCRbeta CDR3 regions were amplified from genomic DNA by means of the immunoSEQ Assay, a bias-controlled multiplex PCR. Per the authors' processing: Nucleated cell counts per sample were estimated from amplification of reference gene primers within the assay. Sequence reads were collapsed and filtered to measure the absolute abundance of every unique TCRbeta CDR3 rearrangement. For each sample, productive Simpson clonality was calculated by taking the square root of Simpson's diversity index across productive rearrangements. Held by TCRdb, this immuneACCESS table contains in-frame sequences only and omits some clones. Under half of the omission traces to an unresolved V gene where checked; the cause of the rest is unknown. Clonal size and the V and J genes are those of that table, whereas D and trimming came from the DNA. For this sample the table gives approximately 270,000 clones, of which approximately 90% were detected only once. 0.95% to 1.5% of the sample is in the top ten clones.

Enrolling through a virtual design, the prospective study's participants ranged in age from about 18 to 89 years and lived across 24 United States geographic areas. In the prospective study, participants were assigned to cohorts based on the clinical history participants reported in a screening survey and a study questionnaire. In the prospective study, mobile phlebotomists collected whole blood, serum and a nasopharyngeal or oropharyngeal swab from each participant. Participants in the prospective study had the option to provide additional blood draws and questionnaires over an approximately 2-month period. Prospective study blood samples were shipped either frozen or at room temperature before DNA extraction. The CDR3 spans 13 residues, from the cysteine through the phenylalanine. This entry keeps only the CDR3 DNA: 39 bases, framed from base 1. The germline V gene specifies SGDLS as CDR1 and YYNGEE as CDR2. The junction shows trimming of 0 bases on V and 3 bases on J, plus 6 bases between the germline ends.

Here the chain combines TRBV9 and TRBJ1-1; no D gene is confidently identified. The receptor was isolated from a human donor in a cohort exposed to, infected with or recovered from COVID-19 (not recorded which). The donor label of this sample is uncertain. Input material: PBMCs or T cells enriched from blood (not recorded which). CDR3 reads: CASSVAVYTEAFF. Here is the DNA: TGTGCCAGCAGCGTAGCTGTGTACACTGAAGCTTTCTTT.